This is a list of T cell receptor beta chains from one sample in a study of blood T cell repertoires in COVID-19. Sequencing used immunoSEQ multiplex PCR; TCRdb keeps in-frame clones, though not all of them. The repertoire includes 190,000 or so clones, roughly 90% of them detected once, and about 8.1% sits in the top ten. Material for sequencing was PBMCs or T cells enriched from blood (not recorded which). The receptors originated from a woman in her late teens or twenties who had recovered from COVID-19. Both conserved end residues are part of each CDR3. A D gene is named only where the DNA matches it firmly. Clone size is stated in some rows and not others, as once, few, many or a class when expanded.

TRBJ2-7 . few 15 TRBV4-1 TGCGCCAGCAGCCTCACGTCCACTGAGGTCTACGAGCAGTACTTC CASSLTSTEVYEQYF
TRBJ1-5 . . 15 TRBV15 TGTGCCACCAGCAGAGATCGAGCTAGCAATCAGCCCCAGCATTTT CATSRDRASNQPQHF
TRBJ2-7 TRBD2 . 16 TRBV9 TGTGCCAGCAGCGTGACGACTAGCGGGGGGGTCTACGAGCAGTACTTC CASSVTTSGGVYEQYF
TRBJ1-2 TRBD1 once 13 TRBV5-6 TGTGCCAGCAGCTTGGGACAGGGGGGCGGCTACACCTTC CASSLGQGGGYTF
TRBJ1-2 . few 11 TRBV20-1 TGCAGTGCGCCACAGGGCTATGGCTACACCTTC CSAPQGYGYTF
TRBJ1-1 TRBD1 . 14 TRBV12-5 TGTGCTAGTGGTTTGGGACAGGGGGGTACCGAAGCTTTCTTT CASGLGQGGTEAFF
TRBJ2-6 . . 15 TRBV25-1 TGTGCCAGCAGTGACACAGGCTCTGTGGCCAACGTCCTGACTTTC CASSDTGSVANVLTF
TRBJ2-2 TRBD1 few 17 TRBV24-1 TGTGCCACCAGTGATCCCGGGACAGGATTATTCACCGGGGAGCTGTTTTTT CATSDPGTGLFTGELFF
TRBJ2-7 . . 14 TRBV6-5 TGTGCCAGCAGCGACCTAGAGACCAGCTACGAGCAGTACTTC CASSDLETSYEQYF
TRBJ1-1 TRBD1 . 16 TRBV27 TGTGCCAGCAGTTTAAGGACAGGGGAACTTGGTACTGAAGCTTTCTTT CASSLRTGELGTEAFF
TRBJ2-1 TRBD1 medium-sized 14 TRBV10-1 TGCGCCAGCAGTGTGGAACAGGGGTACAATGAGCAGTTCTTC CASSVEQGYNEQFF
TRBJ1-6 . . 17 TRBV3-1/TRBV3-2 TGTGCCAGCAGCCAAGGCATGGGGGCTCGATATAATTCACCCCTCCACTTT CASSQGMGARYNSPLHF
TRBJ1-1 . . 15 TRBV13 TGTGCCAGCAGCCAACGAGGGGGAGGGCCGGCTGAAGCTTTCTTT CASSQRGGGPAEAFF
TRBJ1-1 . . 14 TRBV5-1 TGCGCCAGCAGCTTGGAGGGTAGCGTCACTGAAGCTTTCTTT CASSLEGSVTEAFF
TRBJ2-2 . once 17 TRBV7-9 TGTGCCAGCAGCTCCTTCCAGGGCAGCATGAACACCGGGGAGCTGTTTTTT CASSSFQGSMNTGELFF
TRBJ1-4 . . 14 TRBV5-6 TGTGCCAGCAGCTTGCTAACCAGCAAGGGGTGGTTGTTTTTT CASSLLTSKGWLFF
TRBJ2-1 . . 14 TRBV6-5 TGTGCCAGCAGTTCCCAAGGACAATACAATGAGCAGTTCTTC CASSSQGQYNEQFF
TRBJ1-3 TRBD1 . 14 TRBV19 TGTGCCAGTAGGGGGACAGGGCCTGGAAACACCATATATTTT CASRGTGPGNTIYF
TRBJ1-2 . . 15 TRBV28 TGTGCCAGCAGTTTATGGGGGAAAGGGGATAATGGCTACACCTTC CASSLWGKGDNGYTF
TRBJ2-5 TRBD2 . 15 TRBV10-2 TGCGCCAGCAGAACCCCCGGGACTAGCCAAGAGACCCAGTACTTC CASRTPGTSQETQYF
TRBJ2-5 TRBD2 . 17 TRBV20-1 TGCAGTGCTAGTTATGGGACTAGCGGGGGGGCCGGCGAGACCCAGTACTTC CSASYGTSGGAGETQYF
TRBJ1-2 . . 12 TRBV11-1 TGTGCCAGCAGAACGGCAGGGTATGGCTACACCTTC CASRTAGYGYTF
TRBJ2-7 . . 13 TRBV30 TGTGCCTGGAGCCACGGGGTGGGCTACGAGCAGTACTTC CAWSHGVGYEQYF
TRBJ1-5 TRBD1 . 14 TRBV27 TGTGCCAGCAGTTTGCAGGGGGCTCACCAGCCCCAGCATTTT CASSLQGAHQPQHF
TRBJ2-3 TRBD1 . 17 TRBV2 TGTGCCAGCCATTATAAGAGGACAGGGGGCGGCACAGATACGCAGTATTTT CASHYKRTGGGTDTQYF
TRBJ1-2 TRBD1 . 16 TRBV9 TGTGCCAGCAGCGCGTCGGGACAGGGACACGTCTATGGCTACACCTTC CASSASGQGHVYGYTF
TRBJ1-4 TRBD1 . 16 TRBV5-4 TGTGCCAGCAGCTTGCGGACAGGGGGCAGAGGGGAAAAACTGTTTTTT CASSLRTGGRGEKLFF
TRBJ1-3 . . 13 TRBV10-3 TGTGCCGCTACCCAAAGCTCTGGAAACACCATATATTTT CAATQSSGNTIYF
TRBJ2-3 TRBD2 . 15 TRBV19 TGTGCCAGTAGTATAGCGATAGCGGGGGCAGATACGCAGTATTTT CASSIAIAGADTQYF
TRBJ2-7 TRBD1 . 16 TRBV4-1 TGCGCCAGCAGCCAAATTGGGACAGGGAGTCCCTACGAGCAGTACTTC CASSQIGTGSPYEQYF
TRBJ1-5 . . 13 TRBV12-3/TRBV12-4 TGTGCCAGCAGTTTTAGGGAGGAACAGCCCCAGCATTTT CASSFREEQPQHF
TRBJ1-3 . . 13 TRBV9 TGTGCCAGCAGCGCCGGTGATCGGGACACCATATATTTT CASSAGDRDTIYF
TRBJ2-1 . . 14 TRBV6-5 TGTGCCAGCATCAGGGTACAGGGACACAATGAGCAGTTCTTC CASIRVQGHNEQFF
TRBJ1-6 . . 16 TRBV9 TGTGCCAGCAGCGTAGGCGGCACGACGAGTGGTTCACCCCTCCACTTT CASSVGGTTSGSPLHF
TRBJ2-1 TRBD1 . 16 TRBV7-9 TGTGCCAGCAGCTCGGATCTCGGGACAGGGTCGAATGAGCAGTTCTTC CASSSDLGTGSNEQFF
TRBJ1-1 . . 15 TRBV18 TGTGCCAGCTCACCAGGGGCAGGGGTGAACACTGAAGCTTTCTTT CASSPGAGVNTEAFF
TRBJ1-2 TRBD1 . 16 TRBV7-9 TGTGCCAGCAGCTTAGCGAAGACAGGGGAGAGGGGTGGCTACACCTTC CASSLAKTGERGGYTF
TRBJ1-4 . . 13 TRBV10-1 TGCGCCAGCAGATCCGTACTTAATGAAAAACTGTTTTTT CASRSVLNEKLFF
TRBJ1-1 . . 14 TRBV29-1 TGCAGCGTTGGACAGACCCCGGTCACTGGTGAAGCTTTCTTT CSVGQTPVTGEAFF
TRBJ2-2 . . 16 TRBV10-3 TGTGCCATCAGTGAGCCAGGGGCTGCAAACACCGGGGAGCTGTTTTTT CAISEPGAANTGELFF
TRBJ2-3 TRBD1 . 16 TRBV18 TGTGCCAGCTCACCACCGACGACAGGGATTGCAGATACGCAGTATTTT CASSPPTTGIADTQYF
TRBJ2-7 . few 14 TRBV4-1 TGCGCCAGCAGCCAAGGCACACAGTCCTACGAGCAGTACTTC CASSQGTQSYEQYF
TRBJ1-4 TRBD1 once 15 TRBV19 TGTGCCAGTACCGCTATGGGGACAGGGTACGAAAAACTGTTTTTT CASTAMGTGYEKLFF
TRBJ1-4 . few 16 TRBV11-2 TGTGCCAGCAGCTTAGATCGTGGGGGGACTGGTGAAAAACTGTTTTTT CASSLDRGGTGEKLFF
TRBJ1-4 TRBD1 . 15 TRBV19 TGTGCCAGTCAAGGGGGCGCGGAAACTAATGAAAAACTGTTTTTT CASQGGAETNEKLFF
TRBJ1-5 . . 15 TRBV7-9 TGTGCCAGCAGCTTAGGGGGAAGTGCGGGTCAGCCCCAGCATTTT CASSLGGSAGQPQHF
TRBJ2-2 TRBD2 . 18 TRBV4-2 TGTGCCAGCAGCCAAGACGGACTAGCGGGGGGGCTTACCGGGGAGCTGTTTTTT CASSQDGLAGGLTGELFF
TRBJ2-1 . . 13 TRBV7-9 TGTGCCAGCAGCCTCCTGGGGGGGCAAGGTCAGTTCTTC CASSLLGGQGQFF
TRBJ2-1 TRBD2 . 14 TRBV6-2/TRBV6-3 TGTGCCAGCAGTAGGACTAGCGGGGGAAATGAGCAGTTCTTC CASSRTSGGNEQFF